One sample yielded the 9 T cell receptor beta chains listed below, sequenced in a study of blood T cells in healthy people across ages. Primed by a sample-barcoded 5' primer and a J-beta primer mix, a second PCR proceeded for about 6 to 12 cycles. TCRdb analysed the 5' RACE reads with MiXCR anew, one entry per CDR3 protein. The table records approximately 960,000 distinct CDR3 sequences, almost 30% of them present only once. This sample also belongs to another study, concerning T cells of mothers and their children.

The material sequenced was blood. The receptor source for this set is a woman aged 40-49 years in good health.

The genes are TRBV27 and TRBJ1-5, with D possibly being TRBD1 (5 bases). Between the trimmed V and J ends, which lost 3 bases and 4 bases, there was a span of 10 bases. The CDR3 runs 14 residues. CDR1 is MNHEY, CDR2 SMNVEV, per germline (reference sequence). The CDR3, as DNA: TGTGCCAGCAGTTTTAGGGGCCCTAATCAGCCCCAGCATTTT. This codes for CASSFRGPNQPQHF.

This clonotype showed up many times. J is TRBJ1-5 and V is TRBV20-1; D remains ambiguous. CDR1 is DFQATT, CDR2 SNEGSKA, per germline (reference sequence). This CDR3 comprises 16 residues. The V end was cut by 0 bases, the J end by 4 bases, with 16 bases between. The DNA for the CDR3 is TGCAGTGCTAGAGATCTCCCAGGCCGACCAAATCAGCCCCAGCATTTT. Amino acids: CSARDLPGRPNQPQHF.

This clonotype was found many times. The rearrangement links TRBV4-1 to TRBJ2-7, with a possible D match to TRBD1 (6 bases). CDR1 is MGHRA, CDR2 YSYEKL, per germline. This CDR3 has 14 residues. With 1 base removed from V and 7 bases from J, the gap between germline ends came to 14 bases. The CDR3 DNA is TGCGCCAGCAGCCAAGGGCGACAGGCCCAGGAGCAGTACTTC. This sequence encodes CASSQGRQAQEQYF.

This clonotype has just a few counts. V usage is TRBV6-2 or TRBV6-3 and J usage is TRBJ1-1; D is ambiguous. The CDR3 loop spans 12 amino acids. CDR1 and CDR2 (germline): MNHEY, SVGEGT. V was clipped by 5 bases and J by 5 bases, with 9 bases between them. The CDR3 DNA sequence: TGTGCCAGCAGTCCCGACATTACTGAAGCTTTCTTT. Translation gives CASSPDITEAFF.

This clonotype has just a few counts. This chain links TRBV5-1 with TRBJ1-2; D remains ambiguous. Germline CDR1 is SGHRS and CDR2 is YFSETQ. The ends were cut back, 3 bases at V and 6 bases at J, with 15 bases in the middle. The CDR3 has 14 residues. CDR3 in DNA: TGCGCCAGCAGCTCGGTCTTGGACGGTAATGGCTACACCTTC. This gives the protein CASSSVLDGNGYTF.

The V call is TRBV10-2, the J call TRBJ1-2; TRBD1 might be the D (5 bases). The CDR3 sequence is 15 residues long. Germline V gene lookup returns CDR1 WSHSY and CDR2 SAAADI. Trimming removed 3 bases from V and 8 bases from J, with 19 bases in between. The CDR3 is CASSDCGQAVPGYTF. The CDR3 coding sequence is TGCGCCAGCAGTGATTGCGGACAAGCGGTTCCCGGCTACACCTTC.

The rearrangement uses TRBV7-8 and TRBJ1-5; 7 bases fit TRBD1. The CDR3 spans 18 residues. J lost 1 base, V lost 1 base, and 10 bases had no gene match. Germline assignment: CDR1 SGHVS and CDR2 FQNEAQ. CDR3 loop: CASSLDPRGGMSNQPQHF. CDR3 coding DNA: TGTGCCAGCAGCTTAGATCCACGAGGGGGCATGAGCAATCAGCCCCAGCATTTT.

To note about this clonotype: Being one base from a much bigger clone, this may be a read error. This sequence joins TRBV4-3 and TRBJ2-1; TRBD2 matches at 7 bases. There are 17 residues in the CDR3. Per germline, CDR1 LGHNA and CDR2 YSLEER. The CDR3, as DNA: TGCGCCAACAGCCAAGTACTAGCGAAGAGCTCCTACAATGAGCAGTTCTTC. Translated: CANSQVLAKSSYNEQFF.

Comments on this clonotype: The junction departs from the called germline gene at one end, perhaps through a read error. The chain has TRBV7-9 and TRBJ1-4, with D possibly TRBD1 on 6 matching bases. The CDR3 is 17 residues long. Germline V gives CDR1 SEHNR, CDR2 FQNEAQ (reference sequence). Here the CDR3 reads CTSSLLQGLGVREKLFF. CDR3 DNA sequence: TGTACCAGCAGCTTATTGCAGGGGCTCGGCGTTAGAGAAAAACTGTTTTTT. Supplemented by reference TRBV7-9 and TRBJ1-4, the full variable domain reads DTGVSQNPRHKITKRGQNVTFRCDPISEHNRLYWYRQTLGQGPEFLTYFQNEAQLEKSRLLSDRFSAERPKGSFSTLEIQRTEQGDSAMYLCTSSLLQGLGVREKLFFGSGTQLSVL.